The 4 T cell receptor beta chains in this list originate from one sample, sequenced in a study of cytomegalovirus exposure and HLA in healthy donors. Vbeta (60) and Jbeta (13) primers were used in the PCR. Some clones are missing from TCRdb's copy, which holds only in-frame ones; the method was immunoSEQ multiplex PCR. Of roughly 120,000 clones listed, 79% are singletons. Sequenced material: PBMCs. Every receptor here comes from a woman younger than 35 in good health and CMV-seropositive.

V gene TRBV7-9 combines with J gene TRBJ2-1; no clear D. The CDR3 length is 14 residues. Germline assignment: CDR1 SEHNR and CDR2 FQNEAQ (reference sequence). Trimming took off 2 bases at V and 7 bases at J, with 12 bases between the two ends. CDR3: CASSLFPDRNEQFF. The CDR3 region has the DNA TGTGCCAGCAGCTTATTCCCCGATCGGAATGAGCAGTTCTTC.

This chain links TRBV7-9 with TRBJ2-6; possibly TRBD2 for D (5 bases). The germline CDR1 and CDR2 sequences are SEHNR and FQNEAQ (reference sequence). V gave up 3 bases and J gave up 0 bases, with 9 bases separating them. CDR3 size: 16 residues. The CDR3 protein is CASSFRRGSGANVLTF. The CDR3 region has the DNA TGTGCCAGCAGCTTCCGCCGGGGCTCTGGGGCCAACGTCCTGACTTTC. The full variable domain, completed using reference TRBV7-9 and TRBJ2-6, is DTGVSQNPRHKITKRGQNVTFRCDPISEHNRLYWYRQTLGQGPEFLTYFQNEAQLEKSRLLSDRFSAERPKGSFSTLEIQRTEQGDSAMYLCASSFRRGSGANVLTFGAGSRLTVL.

The V gene is TRBV6-1, the J gene TRBJ1-2, with TRBD1 identical over 9 bases. V lost 8 bases to trimming and J lost 8 bases; unmatched junction nucleotides: 9. CDR1 and CDR2 (germline): MNHNS, SASEGT. This CDR3 region has 13 residues. The CDR3: CASRKQGAQGYTF. CDR3 bases: TGTGCCAGCCGTAAACAGGGGGCGCAGGGCTACACCTTC.

As DNA, the CDR3 is TGCGCCAGCAGCGCTTCGGGGGGAACCGCTGAAGCTTTCTTT. It translates to CASSASGGTAEAFF. The chain is built from TRBV5-1 and TRBJ1-1; a possible D gene is TRBD1 (5 bases). This CDR3 spans 14 amino acids. V was clipped by 4 bases and J by 6 bases, with 16 bases between them. Germline CDR1 and CDR2: SGHRS and YFSETQ.